The 20 T cell receptor beta chains in this list originate from one sample, sequenced in a study of naive CD8 T cells in extremely preterm neonates. Sequencing used immunoSEQ multiplex PCR; TCRdb keeps in-frame clones, though not all of them. The sample has approximately 5,500 clones; over 95% are singletons. Sequenced sample: naive CD8+ T cells from blood. Every receptor here comes from a human donor in good health.

This sequence joins TRBV19 and TRBJ2-7, with a tentative D call TRBD1 (6 bases). Germline lookup yields CDR1 LNHDA and CDR2 SQIVND (reference sequence). CDR3 length equals 13 residues. The V gene lost 3 bases and the J gene lost 3 bases, with 9 bases spanning the gap. CDR3 nucleotides: TGTGCCAGTAGTATGGGGGCCAACTACGAGCAGTACTTC. Encoded protein: CASSMGANYEQYF.

This chain uses TRBV28 with TRBJ1-1; 9 bases align to TRBD1. The CDR3 is made up of 15 amino acids. CDR1 and CDR2 from the germline V gene are MDHEN and SYDVKM. V gave up 5 bases and J gave up 3 bases; unmatched junction bases: 7. CDR3 protein: CASSRTQGADTEAFF. The CDR3 DNA sequence: TGTGCCAGCAGTCGTACACAGGGGGCAGACACTGAAGCTTTCTTT.

The rearrangement joins TRBV4-1 to TRBJ2-2, with 10 bases lining up with TRBD1. Trimming cost V 4 bases and J 5 bases; bases outside gene matches: 4. The CDR3 has 15 amino acids. Germline CDR1 MGHRA, CDR2 YSYEKL. CDR3 in amino acids: CASSLGTGDTGELFF. The CDR3 DNA is TGCGCCAGCAGCCTCGGGACAGGGGATACCGGGGAGCTGTTTTTT.

The V and J genes are TRBV19 and TRBJ1-5, with 7 bases that match TRBD1. CDR1 and CDR2 from the germline V gene are LNHDA and SQIVND (reference sequence). The CDR3 totals 19 residues. The V gene end was trimmed by 3 bases and the J gene end by 0 bases; junction bases not matched to a gene: 14. CDR3 loop: CASSIPEGARPYSNQPQHF. In nucleotides, the CDR3 is TGTGCCAGTAGTATCCCCGAGGGGGCCCGGCCGTATAGCAATCAGCCCCAGCATTTT.

This chain connects TRBV11-2 to TRBJ2-1, with a tentative D call TRBD1 (7 bases). The germline gives CDR1 SGHAT, CDR2 FQNNGV. The germline V and J ends were trimmed by 4 bases and 5 bases, with 18 bases remaining between them. The CDR3 totals 16 residues. The CDR3 loop reads CASSSLRGRDHNEQFF. The CDR3 nucleotides read TGTGCCAGCAGCTCCCTGAGGGGGCGGGATCACAATGAGCAGTTCTTC.

V usage is TRBV7-6 and J usage is TRBJ2-7; 14 bases fit TRBD2. The V and J ends lost 5 bases and 4 bases, in that order; junction bases with no gene match: 4. This CDR3 is built from 15 residues. Germline assignment: CDR1 SGHVS and CDR2 FNYEAQ. The CDR3 nucleotides read TGTGCCAGCAGCGCGACTAGCGGGAGGGCGTACGAGCAGTACTTC. Amino acids: CASSATSGRAYEQYF.

V usage is TRBV9 and J usage is TRBJ1-5; 10 bases are a match to TRBD1. The CDR3 is 15 amino acids. CDR1 SGDLS and CDR2 YYNGEE come from the germline V gene. The V gene end was trimmed by 3 bases and the J gene end by 2 bases; junction bases not matched to a gene: 2. The CDR3 region is CASSAGTGGNQPQHF. The CDR3 DNA follows: TGTGCCAGCAGCGCGGGGACAGGGGGCAATCAGCCCCAGCATTTT. Supplemented by reference TRBV9 and TRBJ1-5, the full variable domain reads DSGVTQTPKHLITATGQRVTLRCSPRSGDLSVYWYQQSLDQGLQFLIQYYNGEERAKGNILERFSAQQFPDLHSELNLSSLELGDSALYFCASSAGTGGNQPQHFGDGTRLSIL.

The chain uses TRBV30 and TRBJ1-2, with TRBD1 matching over 9 bases. CDR3 length equals 11 residues. V trimming: 7 bases; J trimming: 6 bases; junction bases outside the gene matches: 3. Germline V lookup: CDR1 GTSNPN, CDR2 SVGIG (reference sequence). The CDR3 coding sequence is TGTGCCTCGACAGGGGGGGATGGCTACACCTTC. Its protein is CASTGGDGYTF.

V gene TRBV27 combines with J gene TRBJ2-7; 7 nucleotides align to TRBD2. Germline trimming cut 8 bases from V and 4 bases from J; bases unmatched to any gene: 8. CDR1 MNHEY and CDR2 SMNVEV come from the germline V gene (reference sequence). The CDR3 runs to 13 residues. For the CDR3, the DNA is TGTGCCAGCGCGGATGCGGGAGAGTACGAGCAGTACTTC. It codes for CASADAGEYEQYF.

This clone was counted a single time. This chain links TRBV5-1 with TRBJ2-7; D ambiguous. In germline, CDR1 is SGHRS, CDR2 YFSETQ. V gave up 0 bases and J gave up 6 bases, with 7 bases separating them. This CDR3 region has 12 residues. The CDR3 loop reads CASSLEQSEQYF. The CDR3 DNA reads TGCGCCAGCAGCTTGGAACAGAGCGAGCAGTACTTC.

J is TRBJ2-3 and V is TRBV2; TRBD2 agrees at 8 bases. Germline assignment: CDR1 SNHLY and CDR2 FYNNEI. This CDR3 is 15 amino acids long. V gave up 10 bases and J gave up 1 base; unmatched junction bases: 10. The CDR3 coding sequence is TGTGCCACCCGTAACGGGAGGGCGGGCACAGATACGCAGTATTTT. Its protein is CATRNGRAGTDTQYF. Full variable domain (outside the CDR3, taken from reference TRBV2 and TRBJ2-3): EPEVTQTPSHQVTQMGQEVILRCVPISNHLYFYWYRQILGQKVEFLVSFYNNEISEKSEIFDDQFSVERPDGSNFTLKIRSTKLEDSAMYFCATRNGRAGTDTQYFGPGTRLTVL.

The gene calls are TRBV2 and TRBJ2-7; 9 nucleotides agree with TRBD1. The CDR3 runs 17 residues. J gave up 6 bases and V 7 bases, and 19 bases lay outside the gene matches. Germline V lookup: CDR1 SNHLY, CDR2 FYNNEI. The CDR3 DNA is TGTGCCAGCAACGGGGACCGGGACAGGGTCTTCCACTCCGAGCAGTACTTC. Its protein product is CASNGDRDRVFHSEQYF.

The rearrangement joins TRBV4-3 to TRBJ2-7, with 10 bases lining up with TRBD2. The trim removed 0 bases at V and 0 bases at J, leaving 2 bases unmatched. This CDR3 contains 16 residues. From germline, CDR1 is LGHNA and CDR2 YSLEER. The DNA of the CDR3 is TGCGCCAGCAGCCAAGATTGGACTAGCGGCTCCTACGAGCAGTACTTC. Translated: CASSQDWTSGSYEQYF.

CDR3: CASSPGAAYEQYF. In nucleotides, the CDR3 is TGTGCCAGCAGTCCAGGGGCAGCCTACGAGCAGTACTTC. This chain joins TRBV2 and TRBJ2-7, with TRBD1 as a possible D gene (6 bases). The V gene lost 5 bases and the J gene lost 2 bases, with 10 bases spanning the gap. CDR1 SNHLY and CDR2 FYNNEI come from the germline V gene. The CDR3 loop spans 13 amino acids.

This CDR3 reads CASSIGTARRETQYF. For the CDR3, the DNA is TGTGCCAGTAGTATAGGGACAGCCAGGAGAGAGACCCAGTACTTC. V and J are TRBV19 and TRBJ2-5; a weak D match, TRBD1 (6 bases). Trimming stripped 1 base from V and 4 bases from J, with 13 bases between. Germline V gives CDR1 LNHDA, CDR2 SQIVND (reference sequence). The CDR3 length is 15 residues.

The chain recombines TRBV7-9 with TRBJ1-2; no reliable D call. CDR3 length: 13 residues. The germline V and J ends were trimmed by 5 bases and 6 bases, with 13 bases remaining between them. Germline CDR1 reads SEHNR; CDR2 reads FQNEAQ (reference sequence). The CDR3 loop reads CASSTARVHGYTF. Here the CDR3 DNA reads TGTGCCAGCAGCACCGCGAGGGTTCATGGCTACACCTTC.

This sequence joins TRBV7-8 and TRBJ2-7; TRBD2 matches 7 bases. Germline V lookup: CDR1 SGHVS, CDR2 FQNEAQ. This CDR3 is 13 amino acids long. J lost 4 bases, V lost 5 bases, and 5 bases had no gene match. The CDR3 loop is CASSERGRYEQYF. The CDR3 DNA reads as TGTGCCAGCAGCGAGCGGGGTCGTTACGAGCAGTACTTC.

CDR3 in DNA: TGTGCCAGCAGCGTAGTCTGGGACAGGGGAACCTACGAGCAGTACTTC. Protein sequence: CASSVVWDRGTYEQYF. The V gene is TRBV9, the J gene TRBJ2-7, with 10 bases lining up with TRBD1. J lost 2 bases, V lost 0 bases, and 5 bases had no gene match. The CDR3 has 16 amino acids. The germline V gene has CDR1 SGDLS and CDR2 YYNGEE.

This clone occurred once. V is TRBV30 and J is TRBJ2-2, with D perhaps matching TRBD1 (7 bases). CDR1 is GTSNPN, CDR2 SVGIG, per germline (reference sequence). The CDR3 is 14 residues long. V lost 7 bases and J lost 5, with 17 bases in between. The CDR3: CASWEQGRTGELFF. CDR3 DNA sequence: TGTGCCTCGTGGGAACAGGGGAGGACCGGGGAGCTGTTTTTT. Based on the CDR3 plus reference TRBV30 and TRBJ2-2, the full variable domain is SQTIHQWPATLVQPVGSPLSLECTVEGTSNPNLYWYRQAAGRGLQLLFYSVGIGQISSEVPQNLSASRPQDRQFILSSKKLLLSDSGFYLCASWEQGRTGELFFGEGSRLTVL.

The chain employs TRBV7-6 and TRBJ1-5; no definite D call. This CDR3 has 17 amino acids. Trimming took off 1 base at V and 0 bases at J, with 13 bases between the two ends. Germline loops: CDR1 SGHVS, CDR2 FNYEAQ. The CDR3 region has the DNA TGTGCCAGCAGCTTAGAGGCGGGCGCTAATAGCAATCAGCCCCAGCATTTT. It codes for CASSLEAGANSNQPQHF.